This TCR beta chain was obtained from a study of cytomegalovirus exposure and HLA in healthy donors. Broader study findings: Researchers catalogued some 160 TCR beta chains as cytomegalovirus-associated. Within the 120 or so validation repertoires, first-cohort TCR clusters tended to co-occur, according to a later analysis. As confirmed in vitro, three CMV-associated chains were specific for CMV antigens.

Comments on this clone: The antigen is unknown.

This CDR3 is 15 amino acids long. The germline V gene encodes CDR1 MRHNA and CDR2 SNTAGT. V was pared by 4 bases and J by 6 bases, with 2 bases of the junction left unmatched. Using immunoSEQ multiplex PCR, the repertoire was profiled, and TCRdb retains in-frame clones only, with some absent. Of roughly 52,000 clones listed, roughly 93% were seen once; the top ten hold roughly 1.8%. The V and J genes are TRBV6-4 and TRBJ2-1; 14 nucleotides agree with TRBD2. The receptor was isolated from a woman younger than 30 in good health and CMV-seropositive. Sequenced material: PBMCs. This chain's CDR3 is CASSGLAGGLNEQFF. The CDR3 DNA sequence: TGTGCCAGCAGTGGACTAGCGGGGGGGCTCAATGAGCAGTTCTTC.